The rows below give T cell receptor beta chains drawn from one sample of a study of a mutant IDH1 vaccine in newly diagnosed glioma. Clones were read by immunoSEQ multiplex PCR, and TCRdb kept only the in-frame ones, dropping some. The table records about 65,000 clones, about 85% of them present only once. These TCRs are of unknown antigen specificity. This material consisted of PBMCs, taken from a glioma patient whose treatment included an IDH1 peptide vaccine. These TCRs come from a man aged 30-40 years with glioma. The CDR3 runs from the conserved cysteine through the conserved F or W. D genes are given only for firm matches. Clone size is given for some rows only: seen once, a few or many times, or a class if the clone is expanded.

d_call	clone_size	j_call	v_call	cdr3_aa	cdr3_nt
TRBD1	NA	TRBJ1-1	TRBV18	CASSPLGQGTAEAFF	TGTGCCAGCTCACCTCTGGGACAGGGGACCGCTGAAGCTTTCTTT
TRBD2	NA	TRBJ2-3	TRBV29-1	CSVEDLGTSGNPTDTQYF	TGCAGCGTTGAAGATCTCGGGACTAGCGGAAACCCAACAGATACGCAGTATTTT
TRBD2	NA	TRBJ2-2	TRBV7-9	CASSPGGRSGGLTGELFF	TGTGCCAGCAGCCCCGGAGGGCGGAGCGGGGGCCTAACCGGGGAGCTGTTTTTT
NA	NA	TRBJ2-2	TRBV7-9	CASSLEETAGELFF	TGTGCCAGCAGCTTAGAGGAGACGGCCGGGGAGCTGTTTTTT
NA	NA	TRBJ2-7	TRBV11-2	CASSIHQGRSYEQYF	TGTGCCAGCAGCATCCACCAGGGCAGGTCCTACGAGCAGTACTTC
TRBD2	NA	TRBJ2-5	TRBV27	CASCSNRQGGGQETQYF	TGTGCCAGCTGTTCCAACCGGCAGGGCGGGGGACAAGAGACCCAGTACTTC
TRBD1	NA	TRBJ2-7	TRBV6-5	CASSYDRVTYEQYF	TGTGCCAGCAGTTACGACAGGGTTACCTACGAGCAGTACTTC
NA	NA	TRBJ2-2	TRBV10-3	CAISDNDRNTGELFF	TGTGCCATCAGTGACAACGACAGGAACACCGGGGAGCTGTTTTTT
TRBD1	NA	TRBJ1-3	TRBV7-2	CASSLGIGTAGNTIYF	TGTGCCAGCAGCTTGGGTATCGGGACAGCCGGAAACACCATATATTTT
NA	NA	TRBJ2-7	TRBV28	CASSMRGRGGSYEQYF	TGTGCCAGCAGCATGAGGGGCAGGGGTGGCTCCTACGAGCAGTACTTC
TRBD2	NA	TRBJ2-1	TRBV5-1	CASSLSGGVYNEQFF	TGCGCCAGCAGCCTTAGCGGGGGGGTGTACAATGAGCAGTTCTTC
TRBD1	NA	TRBJ1-2	TRBV13	CASSRDRGDGYTF	TGTGCCAGCAGCCGGGACAGGGGGGATGGCTACACCTTC
NA	NA	TRBJ1-1	TRBV5-1	CASSTGQTNTEAFF	TGCGCCAGCAGCACAGGACAGACGAACACTGAAGCTTTCTTT
NA	NA	TRBJ1-4	TRBV27	CASSLNRGPASNEKLFF	TGTGCCAGCAGTCTTAACAGAGGCCCGGCCTCTAATGAAAAACTGTTTTTT
TRBD1	NA	TRBJ1-1	TRBV2	CASSEAAGTAKMNTEAFF	TGTGCCAGCAGTGAAGCCGCCGGGACAGCGAAAATGAACACTGAAGCTTTCTTT
TRBD1	NA	TRBJ1-2	TRBV11-2	CASSLQGALTYGYTF	TGTGCCAGCAGCTTACAGGGGGCGTTGACCTATGGCTACACCTTC
NA	NA	TRBJ2-7	TRBV7-8	CASSPKFGTFPFEQYF	TGTGCCAGCAGCCCAAAATTTGGGACCTTTCCCTTCGAGCAGTACTTC
NA	NA	TRBJ1-3	TRBV11-2	CASSPSGGSSGNTIYF	TGTGCCAGCAGCCCTTCAGGAGGGAGCTCTGGAAACACCATATATTTT
TRBD1	NA	TRBJ1-1	TRBV19	CASQRGRGVNTEAFF	TGTGCCAGTCAGAGGGGGCGTGGCGTAAACACTGAAGCTTTCTTT
TRBD1	NA	TRBJ1-2	TRBV10-3	CAISEGQGRNYGYTF	TGTGCCATCAGTGAGGGACAGGGAAGAAACTATGGCTACACCTTC
TRBD1	NA	TRBJ2-7	TRBV6-5	CASSWTGDEQYF	TGTGCCAGCAGTTGGACAGGGGACGAGCAGTACTTC
TRBD1	few	TRBJ1-2	TRBV6-1	CASLDRGLDGYTF	TGTGCCAGTCTGGACAGGGGGCTGGATGGCTACACCTTC
NA	NA	TRBJ1-5	TRBV5-8	CASRTEAGWNNQPQHF	TGTGCCAGCAGGACCGAGGCAGGGTGGAACAATCAGCCCCAGCATTTT
TRBD1	NA	TRBJ1-2	TRBV19	CASSIDRDDHGYTF	TGTGCCAGTAGTATTGACAGGGATGATCATGGCTACACCTTC
NA	NA	TRBJ1-5	TRBV27	CASSSGDSNQPQHF	TGTGCCAGCTCTTCGGGAGATAGCAATCAGCCCCAGCATTTT
NA	NA	TRBJ1-2	TRBV6-1	CASSEVTGTTYGYTF	TGTGCCAGCAGTGAAGTAACCGGGACAACCTATGGCTACACCTTC
TRBD1	NA	TRBJ2-1	TRBV19	CASSSANRGITYNEQFF	TGTGCCAGTAGTTCAGCAAACAGGGGAATTACCTACAATGAGCAGTTCTTC
TRBD1	once	TRBJ1-5	TRBV19	CASISGTGARVGQPQHF	TGTGCCAGTATTTCGGGTACAGGGGCGCGCGTAGGACAGCCCCAGCATTTT
NA	NA	TRBJ1-2	TRBV5-4	CASSPTTSYGYTF	TGTGCCAGCAGCCCTACCACGAGCTATGGCTACACCTTC
NA	NA	TRBJ1-4	TRBV5-6	CASSLMRTQVTPRNEKLFF	TGTGCCAGCAGCTTGATGAGGACACAGGTCACACCCCGCAATGAAAAACTGTTTTTT
NA	NA	TRBJ2-7	TRBV6-1	CASSASVTAYEQYF	TGTGCCAGCAGTGCCTCCGTCACAGCATACGAGCAGTACTTC
TRBD1	NA	TRBJ1-2	TRBV27	CASSRQGTNYGYTF	TGTGCCAGCAGTAGACAGGGCACTAACTATGGCTACACCTTC
TRBD1	NA	TRBJ1-6	TRBV5-4	CASSLKRPGGDGRGNSPLHF	TGTGCCAGCAGCTTAAAAAGGCCAGGGGGCGATGGTCGGGGTAATTCACCCCTCCACTTT
TRBD2	NA	TRBJ2-7	TRBV6-5	CASRIAGGNYEQYF	TGTGCCAGCCGAATAGCGGGGGGTAACTACGAGCAGTACTTC
NA	NA	TRBJ2-7	TRBV2	CASSETDLGVGEQYF	TGTGCCAGCAGTGAAACCGATCTCGGGGTGGGGGAGCAGTACTTC
NA	NA	TRBJ2-3	TRBV19	CASSIVGGTSTDTQYF	TGTGCCAGTAGTATAGTAGGAGGGACTAGCACAGATACGCAGTATTTT
NA	NA	TRBJ1-2	TRBV6-5	CASSRTVFNYGYTF	TGTGCCAGCAGCCGAACCGTTTTTAACTATGGCTACACCTTC
NA	NA	TRBJ2-1	TRBV2	CASSPDYNEQFF	TGTGCCAGCAGCCCCGATTACAATGAGCAGTTCTTC
NA	NA	TRBJ2-2	TRBV6-4	CASSEQGEGTGELFF	TGTGCCAGCAGTGAACAAGGGGAAGGCACCGGGGAGCTGTTTTTT
TRBD2	NA	TRBJ2-1	TRBV6-4	CASRKSAGVGEQFF	TGTGCCAGCAGGAAATCAGCGGGGGTCGGTGAGCAGTTCTTC
TRBD1	NA	TRBJ1-3	TRBV7-9	CASSFDREYGNTIYF	TGTGCCAGCAGCTTCGACAGGGAGTATGGAAACACCATATATTTT
TRBD2	NA	TRBJ2-1	TRBV2	CASAQAGGTYNEQFF	TGTGCCAGCGCGCAAGCGGGGGGAACCTACAATGAGCAGTTCTTC
NA	NA	TRBJ2-5	TRBV6-5	CASSYGGRETQYF	TGTGCCAGCAGTTACGGGGGCCGAGAGACCCAGTACTTC
NA	few	TRBJ1-5	TRBV7-9	CASSLTNQPQHF	TGTGCCAGCAGCTTGACAAATCAGCCCCAGCATTTT
NA	NA	TRBJ2-5	TRBV11-2	CASSFGSVETQYF	TGTGCCAGCAGCTTCGGTAGCGTGGAGACCCAGTACTTC
NA	NA	TRBJ2-3	TRBV19	CASSMGLPATDTQYF	TGTGCCAGTAGTATGGGGCTACCGGCCACAGATACGCAGTATTTT
NA	NA	TRBJ1-4	TRBV25-1	CASSAAGGRDEKLFF	TGTGCCAGCAGTGCGGCTGGGGGGCGCGATGAAAAACTGTTTTTT
TRBD1	NA	TRBJ2-3	TRBV27	CASSNHLTGGASGTQYF	TGTGCCAGCAGTAACCACCTGACAGGGGGCGCTTCGGGTACGCAGTATTTT
NA	NA	TRBJ2-2	TRBV4-1	CASSQGRGATTGELFF	TGCGCCAGCAGCCAAGGACGCGGGGCGACCACCGGGGAGCTGTTTTTT
NA	NA	TRBJ2-7	TRBV28	CASSLQGPGINYEQYF	TGTGCCAGCAGTTTGCAAGGTCCCGGGATAAATTACGAGCAGTACTTC
NA	NA	TRBJ2-7	TRBV29-1	CSVEDLTTGSYEQYF	TGCAGCGTTGAAGATCTCACCACAGGCTCCTACGAGCAGTACTTC
NA	NA	TRBJ1-5	TRBV27	CASSLTQRSNQPQHF	TGTGCCAGCAGTTTAACACAAAGGAGCAATCAGCCCCAGCATTTT
NA	NA	TRBJ2-5	TRBV4-1	CASKGEDLQETQYF	TGCGCCAGCAAGGGGGAGGATCTCCAAGAGACCCAGTACTTC
NA	NA	TRBJ1-1	TRBV2	CASTLSESGGTEAFF	TGTGCCAGCACGTTGTCAGAAAGTGGGGGCACTGAAGCTTTCTTT
TRBD1	NA	TRBJ1-6	TRBV2	CATGTANSPLHF	TGTGCCACCGGGACAGCGAATTCACCCCTCCACTTT